A selection of T cell receptor beta chains follows, all from one sample in a study of beta chain features in type 1 diabetes. This table comes from immunoSEQ multiplex PCR, and its TCRdb copy is limited to in-frame clones, with some not included. The sample carries more than 550,000 clones, 11% to 15% recorded once. Sequenced input: naive CD4+ T cells from blood. All receptors derive from a young man with type 1 diabetes. CDR3s include the opening cysteine and the closing phenylalanine or tryptophan. D genes are given only for firm matches. The size field is filled for only some rows; it gives once, few, many or a size class.

J | size | length | V | D | CDR3 | DNA
TRBJ2-2 | few | 15 | TRBV7-7 | . | CASSPRSANTGELFF | TGTGCTAGCAGCCCGAGGTCCGCGAACACCGGGGAGCTGTTTTTT
TRBJ2-1 | . | 12 | TRBV11-2 | . | CASSNPGREGFF | TGTGCCAGCAGCAACCCCGGTCGCGAGGGGTTCTTC
TRBJ2-2 | few | 14 | TRBV30 | TRBD1 | CAWTADRVTGELFF | TGTGCCTGGACCGCGGACAGGGTCACCGGGGAGCTGTTTTTT
TRBJ2-3 | few | 14 | TRBV29-1 | TRBD2 | CSVEDRGEGDTQYF | TGCAGCGTTGAAGATAGAGGGGAGGGAGATACGCAGTATTTT
TRBJ2-5 | few | 11 | TRBV20-1 | TRBD1 | CSGAGGETQYF | TGCAGTGGGGCAGGGGGAGAGACCCAGTACTTC
TRBJ1-5 | . | 15 | TRBV4-2 | . | CASSQDYAGKQPQHF | TGTGCCAGCAGCCAAGATTACGCGGGGAAACAGCCCCAGCATTTT
TRBJ2-1 | . | 15 | TRBV30 | TRBD2 | CAWRRRGRAGGEQFF | TGTGCCTGGCGACGACGCGGGAGGGCCGGAGGTGAGCAGTTCTTC
TRBJ1-1 | . | 15 | TRBV4-1 | . | CASSQGSRVNTEAFF | TGCGCCAGCAGCCAAGGTAGCAGGGTGAACACTGAAGCTTTCTTT
TRBJ2-5 | few | 13 | TRBV28 | TRBD2 | CASSSSGKETQYF | TGTGCCAGCAGCTCCAGCGGGAAAGAGACCCAGTACTTC
TRBJ1-6 | few | 11 | TRBV30 | . | CAWDSNSPLHF | TGTGCCTGGGACAGTAATTCACCCCTCCACTTT
TRBJ2-7 | few | 13 | TRBV5-1 | . | CASSRDWSEEQYF | TGCGCCAGCAGCAGGGACTGGAGTGAGGAGCAGTACTTC
TRBJ1-2 | . | 10 | TRBV30 | . | CACTRGVYTF | TGTGCTTGTACACGGGGGGTCTACACCTTC
TRBJ2-4 | . | 10 | TRBV2 | . | CASSGDIQYF | TGTGCCAGCAGTGGCGACATTCAGTACTTC
TRBJ2-7 | . | 15 | TRBV7-9 | . | CASSLGPTYSYEQYF | TGTGCCAGCAGCTTAGGGCCGACTTACTCCTACGAGCAGTACTTC
TRBJ1-2 | few | 12 | TRBV30 | . | CAWSLGVPYYTF | TGTGCCTGGAGTCTAGGGGTCCCCTACTACACCTTC
TRBJ2-1 | few | 15 | TRBV6-1 | . | CASSPEGDTNNEQFF | TGTGCCAGCTCCCCTGAAGGGGACACCAACAATGAGCAGTTCTTC
TRBJ1-4 | few | 13 | TRBV30 | . | CAWGAGASEKLFF | TGTGCCTGGGGAGCGGGAGCTAGTGAAAAACTGTTTTTT
TRBJ2-7 | . | 13 | TRBV5-4 | . | CASSSALTYEQYF | TGTGCCAGCAGCTCCGCACTTACGTACGAGCAGTACTTC
TRBJ2-7 | . | 12 | TRBV29-1 | TRBD1 | CSVGSGGDEQYF | TGCAGCGTTGGGTCAGGGGGCGACGAGCAGTACTTC
TRBJ2-1 | . | 15 | TRBV11-3 | TRBD1 | CASSLTRQGDNEQFF | TGTGCCAGCAGCTTAACGCGTCAGGGGGACAATGAGCAGTTCTTC
TRBJ2-1 | . | 14 | TRBV9 | . | CASSADPPYNEQFF | TGTGCCAGCAGCGCCGATCCCCCTTACAATGAGCAGTTCTTC
TRBJ2-3 | few | 16 | TRBV28 | TRBD2 | CASRDGGRTSTDTQYF | TGTGCCAGCAGGGACGGGGGGAGAACTAGCACAGATACGCAGTATTTT
TRBJ2-7 | . | 14 | TRBV9 | TRBD1 | CASSTRQGEVEQYF | TGTGCCAGCAGCACCCGACAGGGAGAGGTCGAGCAGTACTTC
TRBJ1-1 | few | 14 | TRBV5-1 | TRBD1 | CASSSGQVNTEAFF | TGCGCCAGCAGCTCGGGACAGGTGAACACTGAAGCTTTCTTT
TRBJ1-5 | . | 14 | TRBV6-6 | TRBD1 | CASSQDRANQPQHF | TGTGCCAGCAGCCAAGACAGGGCCAATCAGCCCCAGCATTTT
TRBJ2-2 | . | 15 | TRBV2 | . | CASSDLTGFTGELFF | TGTGCCAGCAGTGATCTCACAGGGTTCACCGGGGAGCTGTTTTTT
TRBJ2-7 | . | 15 | TRBV18 | . | CASSKDRTTNYEQYF | TGTGCCAGCTCAAAGGACAGAACGACAAACTACGAGCAGTACTTC
TRBJ2-3 | . | 15 | TRBV11-1 | . | CASSRTGFSTDTQYF | TGTGCCAGCAGTCGTACTGGGTTTAGCACAGATACGCAGTATTTT
TRBJ1-1 | few | 13 | TRBV27 | . | CASSLSPNTEAFF | TGTGCCAGCAGTTTAAGCCCGAACACTGAAGCTTTCTTT
TRBJ2-7 | . | 12 | TRBV4-3 | . | CASSQAGYEQYF | TGCGCCAGCAGCCAAGCAGGCTACGAGCAGTACTTC
TRBJ2-1 | few | 14 | TRBV10-3 | TRBD1 | CASTGQGQSYEQFF | TGTGCCTCGACCGGGCAGGGACAGAGCTATGAGCAGTTCTTC
TRBJ2-3 | few | 11 | TRBV30 | TRBD1 | CAWTGGDTQYF | TGTGCCTGGACAGGGGGCGATACGCAGTATTTT
TRBJ2-7 | . | 16 | TRBV11-2 | TRBD2 | CASSPWTSGSTYEQYF | TGTGCCAGCAGCCCCTGGACTAGCGGGAGTACATACGAGCAGTACTTC
TRBJ2-1 | few | 12 | TRBV11-2 | . | CASSLGPKEQFF | TGTGCCAGCAGCTTAGGCCCGAAGGAGCAGTTCTTC
TRBJ2-7 | . | 16 | TRBV5-5 | TRBD1 | CASSLVPGQGTYEQYF | TGTGCCAGCAGCTTGGTTCCGGGACAGGGAACCTACGAGCAGTACTTC
TRBJ2-6 | few | 17 | TRBV5-4 | TRBD1 | CASSAGQGRAGANVLTF | TGTGCCAGCAGCGCAGGACAGGGGCGGGCTGGGGCCAACGTCCTGACTTTC
TRBJ2-7 | . | 14 | TRBV27 | TRBD2 | CASSFGGATYEQYF | TGTGCCAGCAGTTTCGGGGGGGCCACCTACGAGCAGTACTTC
TRBJ2-3 | once | 14 | TRBV27 | . | CASSWRGATDTQYF | TGTGCCAGCAGTTGGAGGGGGGCCACAGATACGCAGTATTTT
TRBJ1-2 | . | 15 | TRBV18 | . | CASSPPYGTRVGYTF | TGTGCCAGCTCACCTCCCTACGGGACGAGGGTTGGCTACACCTTC
TRBJ1-1 | few | 15 | TRBV4-3 | . | CASSQEEGWNTEAFF | TGCGCCAGCAGCCAAGAGGAGGGATGGAACACTGAAGCTTTCTTT
TRBJ2-5 | few | 15 | TRBV4-2 | TRBD2 | CASSQEGSGSGTQYF | TGTGCCAGCAGCCAAGAGGGTAGCGGGAGTGGGACCCAGTACTTC
TRBJ2-1 | few | 14 | TRBV30 | . | CACPRRSSYNEQFF | TGTGCCTGCCCCCGGAGGTCCTCCTACAATGAGCAGTTCTTC
TRBJ1-2 | . | 16 | TRBV16 | TRBD1 | CASSQPEVGTEYGYTF | TGTGCCAGCAGCCAACCGGAGGTCGGGACAGAGTATGGCTACACCTTC
TRBJ2-7 | few | 15 | TRBV7-2 | . | CASSLVVGGSYEQYF | TGTGCCAGCAGCTTAGTAGTAGGGGGCTCCTACGAGCAGTACTTC
TRBJ2-7 | . | 11 | TRBV2 | . | CASSDLKPPFF | TGTGCCAGCAGTGATTTGAAGCCTCCGTTCTTC